Here is one T cell receptor (beta chain) with its context. Its binding antigen is unknown. Base qualities are not provided; no much larger clone lies one nucleotide away. This entry belongs to a study of cytomegalovirus exposure and HLA in healthy donors (dated by TCRdb to 2017 to 2019). About the investigation overall: According to an earlier analysis of a few hundred of the donors, about 180 million T cells yielded approximately 120 million unique TCR beta sequences and approximately 300 Gb of sequence data. In addition to the first cohort of 666 subjects, a separate validation cohort of approximately 130 different subjects was used. The study was designed to test whether signatures of past pathogen exposure could be identified by cataloging public T cell receptors. Genome-wide SNP genotypes for about 65% of the 666 donors were used in a later genetic analysis, which treated that subset as a discovery cohort. HLA typing covered class I and class II loci at four-digit resolution. Rather than drawing on any new phenotypic data, the later analysis identified candidate immune exposures from TCR beta sequences and the way those sequences occurred across donors. The study used immunosequencing to profile the T cell repertoires of several hundred subjects and linked those repertoires to cytomegalovirus serostatus. Alongside the repertoire data, information on donor age, sex, ethnicity and CMV serostatus was compiled. Among some 410 genotyped donors of the cohort, an average of approximately 240,000 unique TCR beta nucleotide sequences were sequenced per donor, around a sixth of them non-productive. An early release that covered some 640 HLA-typed donors contained approximately 300 gigabases of sequencing data and approximately 85 million unique TCR sequences. Because of strong linkage in the cohort, roughly five DR-DQ haplotypes were treated as single units for association and clustering. All discovery cohort repertoires had been generated using a single sequencing platform. In a later analysis, previously published TCR beta repertoires from 600 to 850 donors were re-analyzed and high-resolution HLA genotyping was added so that TCR occurrence patterns could be studied. High-throughput TCR immunosequencing, statistical association of individual TCRs with disease status, and machine learning were combined to predict cytomegalovirus infection status. Typing coverage differed by locus: A, B, C, DRB1 and DQB1 were typed in about 629-630 donors, DQA1 in around 500, DPA1 in some 600, and DPB1 in approximately 450. The genetic ancestry cluster associated with self-reported Caucasian donors included over 65% of the approximately 400 genotyped donors. An earlier analysis of fewer than 750 of the donors used high-throughput TCR beta sequencing to judge whether each TCR beta V gene segment behaved as functional or pseudogenic. Overall study outcomes, separate from this receptor: In vitro tests confirmed that a few of the cytomegalovirus-associated TCR beta chains recognize cytomegalovirus antigens. The 87-base-pair reads could not distinguish some IMGT-functional V segments, including TRBV6-2 and TRBV6-3, so those segments were excluded. According to a later genetic analysis, donors in an Asian-associated ancestry cluster had fewer N-insertions in productive TCRs than the roughly 670-donor mean. In an earlier analysis of approximately 590 of the donors, most TCR beta V segments were observed in productive rearrangements about 87% or about 30% of the time, broadly matching IMGT annotations. Because counts were too low, around 18 rarely observed V segments, including chromosome 9 orphons, were left out of the earlier analysis of several hundred of the donors. Because HLA typing was unavailable for some donors at each locus, only the typed subset was used in association tests. V-gene and J-gene trimming of TCR beta chains was associated with a missense DCLRE1C variant in a later genetic analysis, and the association was replicated in an independent cohort. Most CMV-associated TCR beta chains appeared to be HLA-restricted in a later analysis, and the HLA associations seemed to be driven largely by CMV exposure. A further reported finding was that TCR beta sequences accurately predicted the HLA-A and HLA-B alleles for most subjects in the first cohort. Sequencing depth was assumed to be roughly uniform across donors in the presence/absence analyses, though that assumption may not hold. The classifier was reported to diagnose cytomegalovirus status with high specificity and sensitivity in both the original and validation cohorts. The study listed 170 or so TCR beta chains as associated with cytomegalovirus. Correlated functional status among segregating V segments might reflect linkage disequilibrium, but an unknown experimental factor could not be ruled out. Across donors, most TCR sequences were observed very rarely, whereas some public TCRs were present in many individuals. In a later analysis, HLA-associated TCR beta chains were found to be more clonally expanded and to have lower generation probabilities than equally common non-associated chains. Assigning TCR associations to individual alleles was difficult when HLA alleles, especially DR and DQ, strongly co-occurred. A cluster of highly shared sequence variants was judged likely to be a technical artifact of the sequencing pipeline. It was suggested by the authors that the approach could potentially be generalized to other disease states and immunological phenotypes. In a later analysis, TCR association rates were found to vary across HLA loci, with the most associated TCRs seen for DRB1 alleles and the fewest for HLA-C alleles. The only immune exposure information available for the cohort was CMV serostatus. In this cohort, only TCR beta chains were sequenced, and detectable features were limited by the absence of alpha or paired-chain data. In a later analysis, several top co-occurrence clusters were reported to appear linked to parvovirus B19, influenza, CMV and Epstein-Barr virus. Specific HLA alleles were associated with 16,951 TCR beta sequences at a false discovery rate of 0.05 in a later analysis.

In total, 666 healthy bone marrow donors made up the cohort. At the time of sampling, all cohort members were nominally healthy, though unrecorded immune exposures were likely present. The donor tested CMV seropositive and was one of the 289 seropositive cohort members. Every donor gave a peripheral blood sample, and the peripheral blood mononuclear cells from that sample were used for TCR beta sequencing. Genomic DNA extraction from the blood cell samples was performed with the Qiagen DNeasy Blood Extraction Kit. Library preparation was by the immunoSEQ multiplex PCR assay. For the multiplex PCR, a mixture combining 60 forward primers for TCR Vbeta segments and 13 reverse primers for TCR Jbeta segments was used. The CDR3 region of rearranged TCR beta genes was amplified from genomic DNA with a multiplex PCR assay. The amplified TCR beta libraries were sequenced on the Illumina HiSeq System as 87-base-pair reads. From the authors' description of their analysis: A later analysis counted 75 million to 100 million unique TCR beta chains across the 550 to 750 repertoires, and some 11 million of these chains were shared by at least two donors. Raw reads were error-corrected and collapsed into unique sequences with a nearest-neighbor algorithm that merged closely related sequences to remove PCR and sequencing errors. V, D and J gene segments were assigned by aligning CDR3 sequences to IMGT reference sequences. Each retained sequence needed at least a six-nucleotide match to both a V gene segment and a J gene segment. A rearrangement counted as productive if the CDR3 had no stop codons and remained in frame with V and J, and every other rearrangement counted as non-productive. Following IMGT convention, CDR3 was defined as the stretch from the second conserved V-encoded cysteine up to the conserved J-encoded phenylalanine. The earlier analysis of a few hundred of the donors excluded sequences that lacked an unambiguous match to a single V gene segment. In an earlier analysis of some 590 of the donors, V segments were called functional above 56.7% productive rearrangements and were called segregating when the between-donor standard deviation exceeded 5%. To diagnose cytomegalovirus status from the catalog of TCR beta chain sequences, a statistical classification framework was built. V and J gene assignment, in a later analysis, came from comparing TCR nucleotide sequences with IMGT/GENE-DB human TR gene sequences. The TCRdist pipeline was used in a later analysis to assign CDR3 sequences and most-parsimonious VDJ recombination scenarios. In a later analysis, each TCR beta chain was defined by its CDR3 amino acid sequence together with its V-gene family, and reads without a unique V-gene family were excluded. A later analysis removed 500 to 600 highly shared, low-generation-probability nucleotide sequences to deal with suspected cross-contamination and a sequencing artifact. In a later analysis, a clonal expansion index for each public chain was calculated from normalized within-repertoire ranks of inferred template counts. In a later analysis, generation probabilities were computed using a VDJ recombination model fitted to out-of-frame rearrangements, and the results were checked against IGoR. A later analysis scored TCR-TCR, TCR-HLA and TCR-CMV co-occurrence with hypergeometric tests, applying a repertoire-size bias correction to TCR pairs. False discovery rates were estimated in a later analysis by permuting HLA or CMV assignments 20 times. In a later analysis, co-occurring TCRs were grouped with DBSCAN, and TCRdist sequence similarity was added when clustering was performed within HLA-allele-positive subsets. Repertoires with fewer than 30,000 or more than 120,000 public chains were left out of co-occurrence clustering, as were five repertoires with anomalous nucleotide sharing. TCRdb took this table from immuneACCESS and kept in-frame rearrangements with V and J called. Such tables lack part of the clones; where checked against another copy, unresolved V genes explain under half of the gap, and the rest is unexplained. That table supplies the V and J calls and clone size; D and trimming were determined from the DNA. Present in this sample are some 180,000 clones, about 77% of which were seen just once. The ten largest clonotypes hold 2% to 3% of the sample.

CDR1 and CDR2, looked up from the germline V gene, are SGHAT and FQNNGV. Trimming takes 2 bases from V and 0 bases from J, and the germline ends sit 8 bases apart. From the cysteine through the phenylalanine, the CDR3 covers 14 amino acids. Only the CDR3 region is kept as DNA, spanning 42 bases read in frame from base 1. The rearrangement joined TRBV11-2 to TRBJ2-7; the D gene is perhaps TRBD1, on 5 matching bases. The receptor was isolated from a woman in her 30s in good health and CMV-seropositive. Sequences were obtained from PBMCs. The CDR3 is CASSLLTDSYEQYF. The DNA sequence is as follows: TGTGCCAGCAGCTTATTGACAGACTCCTACGAGCAGTACTTC.